What follows is one TCR beta chain and its context. The sample holds other DNA sequences that translate to the same CDR3. Participants were aged about 18 to 90 years, lived in over 20 US areas, and enrolled virtually. Cohorts were assigned according to the clinical history that participants reported. The data are from a study of blood T cell repertoires in COVID-19. On the study more broadly: Sites in the United States, Italy and Spain provided acute and convalescent COVID-19 samples.

The authors' processing: Nucleated cell counts were estimated from reference gene primer amplification. The method was immunoSEQ multiplex PCR; TCRdb's version includes in-frame clones alone and lacks a portion of them. V and J calls plus clone size are reproduced from that table; the DNA served to infer D and trimming. This sample has 250,000 to 350,000 clones, with 90% found just once. This CDR3 spans 16 amino acids. V shed 0 bases and J shed 0 bases, with 10 bases lying between them. CDR1 and CDR2 from the germline V gene are MGHRA and YSYEKL. The rearrangement links TRBV4-1 to TRBJ2-3; D is perhaps TRBD2 (6 bases). The source material was PBMCs or T cells enriched from blood (not recorded which). This clonotype was sampled from a woman aged 18-30 years with acute COVID-19. CDR3 DNA sequence: TGCGCCAGCAGCCAAGAAGCGGGCCCAAGCACAGATACGCAGTATTTT. Its translation: CASSQEAGPSTDTQYF.